Listed here are 31 T cell receptor beta chains from one sample, sequenced in a study of CD8+CD57+ T cells in acquired aplastic anemia. Genomic DNA acted as the template from which TCR beta VDJ combination and CDR3 sequence profiling were carried out. Using its own MiXCR run on the reads, TCRdb lists one record per CDR3 protein. Counted here are hundreds of thousands of distinct CDR3 sequences, around 32% occurring once; the ten biggest clones make up 0.82%. Patients picked for sequencing had shown CD8+CD57+ cell expansion detected by flow cytometry. Sequenced sample: sorted CD4+, CD8+, or CD8+CD57+ T cells (not recorded which) from PBMCs. The receptors come from a human donor with aplastic anemia.

This clonotype is classed as medium-sized. The CDR3 here is CASSSETAYEQYF. CDR3 in DNA: TGTGCCAGCAGCTCTGAGACTGCCTACGAGCAGTACTTC. This chain joins TRBV7-8 and TRBJ2-7; D remains unclear. This CDR3 is 13 amino acids long. V lost 4 bases and J 2 bases, leaving 9 bases between the germline ends. Germline V gene lookup returns CDR1 SGHVS and CDR2 FQNEAQ.

The rearrangement links TRBV29-1 to TRBJ1-2; no clear D gene. V was cut by 5 bases and J by 1 base, with 17 bases left in between. This CDR3 has 15 amino acids. The germline CDR1 and CDR2 sequences are SQVTM and ANQGSEA. In DNA form, the CDR3 reads TGCAGCGTTATTGAAGCGGGAGCCTTTAACTATGGCTACACCTTC. It encodes CSVIEAGAFNYGYTF. Complete variable domain (other parts from reference TRBV29-1 and TRBJ1-2): SAVISQKPSRDICQRGTSLTIQCQVDSQVTMMFWYRQQPGQSLTLIATANQGSEATYESGFVIDKFPISRPNLTFSTLTVSNMSPEDSSIYLCSVIEAGAFNYGYTFGSGTRLTVV.

V and J are TRBV16 and TRBJ2-5; 9 positions match TRBD1. The CDR3 totals 14 residues. Per germline, CDR1 KGHSY and CDR2 FQNENV. Losses at the gene ends were 6 bases for V and 5 bases for J; bases not matched to a gene: 7. For the CDR3, the DNA is TGTGCCAGCAGAAAACAGGGGGCTCAGGAGACCCAGTACTTC. It yields the protein CASRKQGAQETQYF.

This clonotype was seen more than once but under ten times. This may be a read error: a much more frequent sequence differs by one nucleotide. The genes are TRBV15 and TRBJ1-2; D call uncertain. Germline V gives CDR1 LNHNV, CDR2 YYDKDF (reference sequence). This CDR3 spans 12 amino acids. The CDR3 loop is CATSRGTSPYAF. For the CDR3, the DNA is TGTGCCACCAGCAGAGGGACTTCCCCCTACGCCTTC. The variable domain in full, completed from reference TRBV15 and TRBJ1-2, reads DAMVIQNPRYQVTQFGKPVTLSCSQTLNHNVMYWYQQKSSQAPKLLFHYYDKDFNNEADTPDNFQSRRPNTSFCFLDIRSPGLGDTAMYLCATSRGTSPYAFGSGTRLTVV.

This clonotype was seen ten or more times. This chain joins TRBV2 and TRBJ1-1; tentative D call: TRBD1 (5 bases). This CDR3 contains 15 residues. Germline V gene lookup returns CDR1 SNHLY and CDR2 FYNNEI. V lost 3 bases to trimming and J lost 0 bases, with 11 bases between them. Written as DNA, the CDR3 is TGTGCCAGCAGTGAGTTGGCAGGGATGAACACTGAAGCTTTCTTT. Its protein is CASSELAGMNTEAFF.

This clonotype was seen ten or more times. V and J are TRBV20-1 and TRBJ1-1, with 7 bases matching TRBD1. In germline, CDR1 is DFQATT, CDR2 SNEGSKA (reference sequence). CDR3 length: 13 amino acids. Trimming at V came to 3 bases and at J to 2 bases, leaving 3 bases not matched to a gene. CDR3 sequence (DNA): TGCAGTGCTAGGACAGGGACTAACACTGAAGCTTTCTTT. It encodes CSARTGTNTEAFF.

The V gene is TRBV25-1, the J gene TRBJ2-2; D is unclear. Trimming removed 3 bases from V and 2 bases from J, with 7 bases in between. This CDR3 region has 14 residues. CDR1 and CDR2 from the germline V gene are MGHDK and SYGVNS. The CDR3 nucleotides are TGTGCCAGCAGTGAGCTACAAAACACCGGGGAGCTGTTTTTT. Amino acid sequence: CASSELQNTGELFF.

The chain employs TRBV24-1 and TRBJ1-2; D remains ambiguous. Germline V gives CDR1 KGHDR, CDR2 SFDVKD. This CDR3 contains 11 residues. The V end was cut by 4 bases, the J end by 9 bases, with 8 bases between. Here the CDR3 reads CATSDSSSYTF. The DNA of the CDR3 is TGTGCCACCAGTGACAGTTCAAGCTACACCTTC.

There are many counts of this clonotype. The chain employs TRBV20-1 and TRBJ1-5; D is unclear. Per germline, CDR1 DFQATT and CDR2 SNEGSKA (reference sequence). Trimming left V 6 bases short and J 7 bases short, with 19 bases between. CDR3 size: 14 residues. The CDR3: CSAPQAQPRQPQHF. As DNA, the CDR3 is TGCAGTGCCCCCCAAGCGCAACCCAGACAGCCCCAGCATTTT.

Only one count was recorded for this clonotype. A much larger clone is a single base away; this may be a read error. The genes are TRBV7-8 and TRBJ2-7; D uncertain. Germline CDR1 is SGHVS and CDR2 is FQNEAQ. The CDR3 spans 14 residues. In nucleotides, the CDR3 is TGTGCCGGCAGCTATGGGTTAGGGACCTACGAGCAGTACTTC. This codes for CAGSYGLGTYEQYF.

V is TRBV6-2 or TRBV6-3 and J is TRBJ2-7; D unclear. The germline V gene encodes CDR1 MNHEY and CDR2 SVGEGT. The CDR3 has 17 amino acids. Deletions cut 2 bases from V and 5 bases from J, with 22 bases between. CDR3 sequence: CASSYAPDGSLTNEQYF. The CDR3 bases are TGTGCCAGCAGTTACGCCCCCGACGGTTCCTTGACGAACGAGCAGTACTTC.

As to this clonotype: One junction end does not reproduce the germline sequence, and a read error may be involved. The chain employs TRBV19 and TRBJ1-1; possible D gene TRBD1, 5 bases. CDR1 LNHDA and CDR2 SQIVND come from the germline V gene (reference sequence). This CDR3 is built from 14 residues. CDR3 sequence reads: CATSRTQENTEASF. The CDR3 DNA reads as TGTGCCACCTCGCGGACACAGGAAAACACTGAAGCTTCCTTT.

This clonotype was recorded many times. J is TRBJ1-5 and V is TRBV19; D is unresolved. The length of the CDR3 is 13 residues. In germline, CDR1 is LNHDA, CDR2 SQIVND (reference sequence). The V gene lost 3 bases and the J gene lost 9 bases, with 12 bases spanning the gap. This chain's CDR3 is CASSIGGPGPQHF. The CDR3 DNA is TGTGCCAGTAGTATTGGTGGCCCAGGGCCCCAGCATTTT.

V gene TRBV7-8 combines with J gene TRBJ2-3; 10 nucleotides align to TRBD1. This CDR3 comprises 13 residues. Germline lookup yields CDR1 SGHVS and CDR2 FQNEAQ. V lost 4 bases, J lost 6 bases, and 1 base stayed unmatched. CDR3 sequence (DNA): TGTGCCAGCAGCTCGGGACAGGGGGATACGCAGTATTTT. Translation: CASSSGQGDTQYF.

Worth noting for this clonotype: With a much larger clone just one base away, this may be a read error. The CDR3: CASNLRGQGVDEQYF. CDR3 DNA: TGTGCCAGCAACTTAAGGGGACAGGGGGTTGACGAGCAGTACTTC. The rearrangement links TRBV7-9 to TRBJ2-7, with TRBD1 matching 11 bases. CDR3 length: 15 amino acids. Per the germline V gene, CDR1 is SEHNR and CDR2 is FQNEAQ (reference sequence).

This clonotype has a handful of counts. The gene calls are TRBV28 and TRBJ1-2, with D uncertain. V was pared by 2 bases and J by 5 bases, with 12 bases between. CDR3 size: 14 residues. Per germline, CDR1 MDHEN and CDR2 SYDVKM. As DNA, the CDR3 is TGTGCCAGCAGTTTAGCGGGAGGCCTATATGGCTACACCTTC. Translating gives CASSLAGGLYGYTF.

This clonotype was counted a few times. The V gene is TRBV5-1, the J gene TRBJ1-1; D remains unclear. Germline values: CDR1 SGHRS, CDR2 YFSETQ. The V end lost 4 bases, the J end lost 7 bases, and 17 bases lay between the germline ends. The length of the CDR3 is 14 residues. The DNA of the CDR3 is TGCGCCAGCAGCCGACTTAGAGGAGAGGGTGAAGCTTTCTTT. It codes for CASSRLRGEGEAFF.

The CDR3 DNA reads as TGTGCCAGTAGTATACCGAGGCTAGCAGGGAATGAGCAGTTCTTC. Amino acid sequence: CASSIPRLAGNEQFF. The chain recombines TRBV19 with TRBJ2-1, with D perhaps matching TRBD1 or TRBD2 (5 bases each). With 2 bases removed from V and 7 bases from J, the gap between germline ends came to 15 bases. The CDR3 loop spans 15 amino acids. Germline CDR1 LNHDA, CDR2 SQIVND (reference sequence).

This clonotype was picked up a small number of times. This chain links TRBV5-1 with TRBJ2-5, with D possibly being TRBD1 (6 bases). Germline V gene sequence: CDR1 SGHRS, CDR2 YFSETQ. V was shortened by 0 bases and J by 1 base, with 10 bases between the two germline ends. CDR3 size: 15 residues. CDR3 in amino acids: CASSLVQGFQETQYF. CDR3 in DNA: TGCGCCAGCAGCTTGGTGCAGGGGTTCCAAGAGACCCAGTACTTC.

Written as DNA, the CDR3 is TGTGCCAGTATCAAAGGCACAAGTAATGAGCAGTTCTTC. The encoded protein is CASIKGTSNEQFF. The genes are TRBV19 and TRBJ2-1; D call uncertain. V lost 7 bases and J lost 7, with 14 bases in between. The CDR3 covers 13 residues. CDR1 and CDR2 (germline): LNHDA, SQIVND (reference sequence).

In its sample, this clonotype was seen a few times. The V gene is TRBV2, the J gene TRBJ1-5; 9 nucleotides line up with TRBD1. CDR3 length: 15 residues. The junction had 7 bases not matched to a gene; V was cut back by 3 bases and J by 7 bases. Germline values: CDR1 SNHLY, CDR2 FYNNEI. The CDR3 spells CASSEGGQGIQPQHF. CDR3 nucleotide sequence: TGTGCCAGCAGTGAGGGGGGACAGGGTATACAGCCCCAGCATTTT.

This clonotype was found many times. V is TRBV7-9 and J is TRBJ1-2; a weak D match, TRBD1 (6 bases). CDR3 size: 16 residues. The V gene lost 5 bases and the J gene lost 4 bases, with 20 bases spanning the gap. Germline V CDR1 and CDR2: SEHNR, FQNEAQ (reference sequence). CDR3 nucleotides: TGTGCCAGCAGCACCGACGTGGACAGCCGGATCTATGGCTACACCTTC. This codes for CASSTDVDSRIYGYTF.

This clonotype was found a few times. Germline is not matched at one junction end, which may reflect a read error. V and J are TRBV20-1 and TRBJ2-5; 10 bases line up with TRBD2. The CDR3 has 15 amino acids. Germline V gene lookup returns CDR1 DFQATT and CDR2 SNEGSKA (reference sequence). The CDR3: CSARGASGSEETPYF. The CDR3 DNA reads TGCAGTGCTAGAGGGGCTAGCGGGAGTGAGGAGACCCCGTACTTC.

This chain joins TRBV5-6 and TRBJ1-2; D gene unclear. CDR1 SGHDT and CDR2 YYEEEE come from the germline V gene. The CDR3 covers 18 residues. The V and J ends lost 2 bases and 2 bases respectively, with 22 bases between them. As DNA, the CDR3 is TGTGCCAGCAGCTTTGGAGGTGGAATGACGCTTTCCAACTATGGCTACACCTTC. It yields the protein CASSFGGGMTLSNYGYTF.

This clonotype was counted ten times or more. V usage is TRBV9 and J usage is TRBJ2-7; maybe TRBD1 (6 bases). The CDR3 is made up of 14 amino acids. Per germline, CDR1 SGDLS and CDR2 YYNGEE. V was pared by 0 bases and J by 0 bases, with 7 bases between. CDR3 DNA: TGTGCCAGCAGCGTAGGACAGGACTCCTACGAGCAGTACTTC. Encoded protein: CASSVGQDSYEQYF.

This clonotype was counted a few times. The rearrangement links TRBV7-2 to TRBJ1-5; a possible D gene is TRBD1 (5 bases). Trimming took off 1 base at V and 9 bases at J, with 22 bases between the two ends. The length of the CDR3 is 17 residues. CDR1 and CDR2 (germline): SGHTA, FQGNSA. CDR3 protein: CASSLGRDRDPKAPQHF. The CDR3 DNA is TGTGCCAGCAGCTTAGGGCGAGACCGGGACCCCAAGGCGCCCCAGCATTTT. Full variable domain (missing parts from reference TRBV7-2 and TRBJ1-5): GAGVSQSPSNKVTEKGKDVELRCDPISGHTALYWYRQSLGQGLEFLIYFQGNSAPDKSGLPSDRFSAERTGGSVSTLTIQRTQQEDSAVYLCASSLGRDRDPKAPQHFGDGTRLSIL.

In this sample, this clonotype turned up many times. The rearrangement joins TRBV12-3 or TRBV12-4 to TRBJ1-2; 9 bases align to TRBD1. This CDR3 is 18 amino acids long. With 5 bases clipped from V and 5 bases from J, the junction kept 18 bases outside the gene matches. The CDR3 coding sequence is TGTGCCAGCAGTAGCTTATCACCGGGACAGGGAGTCACTTATGGCTACACCTTC. Translation: CASSSLSPGQGVTYGYTF.

This clonotype came up many times. The chain combines TRBV2 with TRBJ1-5; D is uncertain. Germline V gene data show CDR1 as SNHLY and CDR2 as FYNNEI. Trimming removed 6 bases from V and 3 bases from J, with 12 bases in between. The CDR3 is made up of 14 amino acids. The CDR3 nucleotides are TGTGCCAGCAGAGAGGGTGCCTTCAATCAGCCCCAGCATTTT. It is translated as CASREGAFNQPQHF. The variable domain in full, completed from reference TRBV2 and TRBJ1-5, reads EPEVTQTPSHQVTQMGQEVILRCVPISNHLYFYWYRQILGQKVEFLVSFYNNEISEKSEIFDDQFSVERPDGSNFTLKIRSTKLEDSAMYFCASREGAFNQPQHFGDGTRLSIL.

Only a few counts were recorded for this clonotype. V and J are TRBV11-1 and TRBJ2-7; no clear D gene. This CDR3 has 13 amino acids. Germline lookup yields CDR1 SGHAT and CDR2 FQDESV (reference sequence). Trimming took off 3 bases at V and 5 bases at J, with 11 bases between the two ends. CDR3 region: CASSFESRDEQYF. The DNA for the CDR3 is TGTGCCAGCAGCTTCGAGTCTCGGGACGAGCAGTACTTC. Supplemented by reference TRBV11-1 and TRBJ2-7, the full variable domain reads EAEVAQSPRYKITEKSQAVAFWCDPISGHATLYWYRQILGQGPELLVQFQDESVVDDSQLPKDRFSAERLKGVDSTLKIQPAELGDSAMYLCASSFESRDEQYFGPGTRLTVT.

Ten or more counts support this clonotype. This chain joins TRBV24-1 and TRBJ2-5; 11 bases line up with TRBD1. This CDR3 has 18 amino acids. Germline V CDR1 and CDR2: KGHDR, SFDVKD. V was pared by 5 bases and J by 3 bases, with 13 bases of the junction left unmatched. CDR3: CATSALNRGQGGEETQYF. CDR3 nucleotide sequence: TGTGCCACCAGTGCGTTGAACCGGGGACAGGGGGGAGAAGAGACCCAGTACTTC.

This clonotype was counted between two and nine times. The chain joins TRBV30 to TRBJ1-2; 7 nucleotides match TRBD1. V lost 3 bases and J lost 5; bases outside the gene matches: 12. There are 15 residues in the CDR3. Germline CDR1 reads GTSNPN; CDR2 reads SVGIG (reference sequence). The CDR3 DNA sequence: TGTGCCTGGAGGAGGAGACAGGGCTCTCGGTATGGCTACACCTTC. This encodes CAWRRRQGSRYGYTF.